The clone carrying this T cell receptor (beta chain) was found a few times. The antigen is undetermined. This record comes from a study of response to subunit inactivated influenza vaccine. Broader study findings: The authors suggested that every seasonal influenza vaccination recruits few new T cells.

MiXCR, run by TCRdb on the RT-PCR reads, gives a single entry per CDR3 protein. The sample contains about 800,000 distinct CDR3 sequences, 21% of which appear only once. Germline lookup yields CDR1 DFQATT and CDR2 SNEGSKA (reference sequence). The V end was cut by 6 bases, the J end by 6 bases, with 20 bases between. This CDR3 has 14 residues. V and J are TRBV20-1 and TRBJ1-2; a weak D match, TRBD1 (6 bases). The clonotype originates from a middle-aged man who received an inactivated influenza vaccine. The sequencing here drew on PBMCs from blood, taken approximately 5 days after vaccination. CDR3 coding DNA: TGCAGTGCCCCGAGGCGGGACACAACCCATGGCTACACCTTC. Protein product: CSAPRRDTTHGYTF.